This TCR beta chain stems from a study of OX40 agonist ivuxolimab in advanced cancers. On the study more broadly: Ivuxolimab is a fully human IgG2 antibody that activates OX40 (CD134). Whole-study results and caveats: Clonal expansion among partial responders at 0.1-3.0 mg/kg ranked near the lowest.

Deletions cut 3 bases from V and 7 bases from J, with 27 bases between. Germline CDR1 and CDR2: MDHEN and SYDVKM. CDR3 size: 18 residues. With autoimmune disease history or systemic immunosuppression, patients were excluded. Clones were sequenced by immunoSEQ multiplex PCR, and TCRdb holds only the in-frame ones, with some missing. The sample includes approximately 59,000 clones, about 90% of them seen just once. This clone is medium-sized (0.01 to 0.1%) in the sample. Antigen specificity is unknown. J is TRBJ1-2 and V is TRBV28; no firm D call. The sequence was collected from an adult with an advanced solid tumor such as melanoma, head and neck, liver or kidney cancer. The source was CD4+ or CD8+ T cells sorted from blood, collected in a trial of the OX40 agonist ivuxolimab. The CDR3 loop reads CASSLPVRFRTEEGGYTF. CDR3 nucleotides: TGTGCCAGCAGTTTGCCCGTTAGGTTCAGGACCGAAGAGGGTGGCTACACCTTC.